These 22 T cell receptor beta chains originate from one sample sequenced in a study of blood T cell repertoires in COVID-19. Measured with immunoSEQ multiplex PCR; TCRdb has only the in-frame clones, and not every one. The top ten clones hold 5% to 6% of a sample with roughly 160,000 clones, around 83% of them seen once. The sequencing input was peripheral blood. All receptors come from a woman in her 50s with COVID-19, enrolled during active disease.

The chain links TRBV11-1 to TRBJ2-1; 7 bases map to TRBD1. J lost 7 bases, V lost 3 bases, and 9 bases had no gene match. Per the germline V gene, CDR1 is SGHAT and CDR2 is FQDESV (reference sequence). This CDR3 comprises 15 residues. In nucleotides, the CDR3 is TGTGCCAGCAGCTTTATACAGGGGAGTAGTAATGAGCAGTTCTTC. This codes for CASSFIQGSSNEQFF.

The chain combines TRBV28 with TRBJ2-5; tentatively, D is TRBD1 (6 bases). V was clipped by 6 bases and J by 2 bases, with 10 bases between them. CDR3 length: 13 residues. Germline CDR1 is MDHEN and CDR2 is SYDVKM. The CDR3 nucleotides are TGTGCCAGCAGAACCGGGACACAAGAGACCCAGTACTTC. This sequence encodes CASRTGTQETQYF.

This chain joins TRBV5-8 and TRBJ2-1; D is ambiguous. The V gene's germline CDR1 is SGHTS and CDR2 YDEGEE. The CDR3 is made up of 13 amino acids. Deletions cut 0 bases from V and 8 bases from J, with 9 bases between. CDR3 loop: CASSLGLGDEQFF. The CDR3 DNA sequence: TGTGCCAGCAGCTTGGGGCTCGGAGATGAGCAGTTCTTC.

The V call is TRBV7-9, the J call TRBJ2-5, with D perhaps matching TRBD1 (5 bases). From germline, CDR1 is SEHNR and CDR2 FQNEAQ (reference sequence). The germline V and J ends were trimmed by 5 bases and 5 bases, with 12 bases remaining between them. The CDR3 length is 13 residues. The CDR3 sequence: CASSPRSGETQYF. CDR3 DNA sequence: TGTGCCAGCAGCCCCAGGTCAGGGGAGACCCAGTACTTC.

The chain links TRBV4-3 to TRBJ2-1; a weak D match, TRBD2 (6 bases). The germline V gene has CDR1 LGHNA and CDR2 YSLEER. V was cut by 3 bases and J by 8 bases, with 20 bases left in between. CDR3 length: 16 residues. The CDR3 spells CASSHVLWGEPYEQFF. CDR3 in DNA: TGCGCCAGCAGCCACGTCCTTTGGGGGGAGCCGTATGAGCAGTTCTTC.

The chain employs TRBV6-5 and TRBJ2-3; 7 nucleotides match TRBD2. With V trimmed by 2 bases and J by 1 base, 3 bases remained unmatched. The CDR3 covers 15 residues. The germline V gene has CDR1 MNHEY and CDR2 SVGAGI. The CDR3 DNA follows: TGTGCCAGCAGTTACGGGGCGGGGGGCACAGATACGCAGTATTTT. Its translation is CASSYGAGGTDTQYF.

CDR3 region: CASSAGLASFANTGELFF. The DNA of the CDR3 is TGTGCCAGCAGTGCGGGACTAGCCTCATTCGCGAACACCGGGGAGCTGTTTTTT. V and J are TRBV6-1 and TRBJ2-2, with TRBD2 matching 9 bases. The length of the CDR3 is 18 residues. J was trimmed by 0 bases and V by 4 bases; bases with no gene match: 9. From germline, CDR1 is MNHNS and CDR2 SASEGT.

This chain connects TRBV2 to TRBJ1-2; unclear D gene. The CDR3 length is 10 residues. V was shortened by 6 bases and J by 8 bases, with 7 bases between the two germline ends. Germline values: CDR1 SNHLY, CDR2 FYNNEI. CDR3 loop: CASRFEGYTF. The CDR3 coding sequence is TGTGCCAGCAGATTCGAGGGCTACACCTTC.

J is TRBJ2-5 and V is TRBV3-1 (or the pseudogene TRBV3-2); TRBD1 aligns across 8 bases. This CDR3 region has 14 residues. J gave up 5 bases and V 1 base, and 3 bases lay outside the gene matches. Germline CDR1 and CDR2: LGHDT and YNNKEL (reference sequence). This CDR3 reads CASSQGTGWETQYF. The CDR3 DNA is TGTGCCAGCAGCCAAGGGACAGGGTGGGAGACCCAGTACTTC.

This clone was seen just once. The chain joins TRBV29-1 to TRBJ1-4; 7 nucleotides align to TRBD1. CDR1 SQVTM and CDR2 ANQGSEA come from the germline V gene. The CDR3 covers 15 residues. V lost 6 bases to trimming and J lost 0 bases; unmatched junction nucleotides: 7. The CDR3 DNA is TGCAGCGTCAGAACCGGGACAGCAACTAATGAAAAACTGTTTTTT. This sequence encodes CSVRTGTATNEKLFF.

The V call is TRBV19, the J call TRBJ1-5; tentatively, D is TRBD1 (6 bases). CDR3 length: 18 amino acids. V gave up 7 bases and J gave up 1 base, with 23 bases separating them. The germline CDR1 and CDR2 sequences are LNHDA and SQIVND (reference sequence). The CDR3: CASTPSAYRGASNQPQHF. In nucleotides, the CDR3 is TGTGCCAGTACCCCCTCCGCATATCGGGGGGCCAGCAATCAGCCCCAGCATTTT.

CDR3 loop: CASSVGSDSPLHF. The CDR3 DNA follows: TGTGCCAGCAGCGTAGGGAGTGATTCACCCCTCCACTTT. This sequence joins TRBV9 and TRBJ1-6; D is ambiguous. This CDR3 has 13 residues. Germline V lookup: CDR1 SGDLS, CDR2 YYNGEE. Trimming left V 0 bases short and J 8 bases short, with 6 bases between.

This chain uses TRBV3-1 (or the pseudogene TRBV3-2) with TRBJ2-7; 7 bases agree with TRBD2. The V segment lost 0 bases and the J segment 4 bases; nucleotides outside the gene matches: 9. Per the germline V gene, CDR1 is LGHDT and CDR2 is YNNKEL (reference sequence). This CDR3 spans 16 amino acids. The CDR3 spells CASSQEGGIGDYEQYF. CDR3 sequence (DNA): TGTGCCAGCAGCCAAGAGGGGGGGATAGGGGATTACGAGCAGTACTTC.

The CDR3 DNA is TGTGCCAGCAGTTTAGTGATCCAGGGGCGGGCCGAGCAGTACTTC. Protein: CASSLVIQGRAEQYF. This chain uses TRBV28 with TRBJ2-7; possibly TRBD1 for D (6 bases). Trimming removed 2 bases at V and 6 bases at J, with 17 bases between. The germline gives CDR1 MDHEN, CDR2 SYDVKM. The CDR3 runs to 15 residues.

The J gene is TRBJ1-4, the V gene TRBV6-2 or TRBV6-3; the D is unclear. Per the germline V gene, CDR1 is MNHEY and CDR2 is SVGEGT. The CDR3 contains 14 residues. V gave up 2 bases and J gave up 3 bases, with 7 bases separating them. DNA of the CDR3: TGTGCCAGCAGTTACGGAGGTTCTAATGAAAAACTGTTTTTT. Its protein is CASSYGGSNEKLFF.

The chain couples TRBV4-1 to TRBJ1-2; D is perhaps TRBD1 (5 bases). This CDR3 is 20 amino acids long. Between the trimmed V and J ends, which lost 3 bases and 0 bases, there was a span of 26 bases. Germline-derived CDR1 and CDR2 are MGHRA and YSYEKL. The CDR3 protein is CASSHRPLEKGREANYGYTF. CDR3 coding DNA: TGCGCCAGCAGCCACCGCCCCCTAGAGAAGGGCAGGGAAGCTAACTATGGCTACACCTTC.

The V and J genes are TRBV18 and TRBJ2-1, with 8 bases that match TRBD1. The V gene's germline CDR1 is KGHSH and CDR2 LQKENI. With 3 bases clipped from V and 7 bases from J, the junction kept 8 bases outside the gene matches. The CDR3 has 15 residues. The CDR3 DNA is TGTGCCAGCTCACCTTCGGACAGGGCCAAGAATGAGCAGTTCTTC. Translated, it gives CASSPSDRAKNEQFF.

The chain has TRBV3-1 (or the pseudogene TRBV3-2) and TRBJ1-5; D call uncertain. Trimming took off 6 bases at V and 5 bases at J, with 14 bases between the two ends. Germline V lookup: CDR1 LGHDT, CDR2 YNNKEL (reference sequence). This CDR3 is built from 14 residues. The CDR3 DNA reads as TGTGCCAGCAGTCCGACACTTTCCGATCAGCCCCAGCATTTT. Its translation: CASSPTLSDQPQHF.

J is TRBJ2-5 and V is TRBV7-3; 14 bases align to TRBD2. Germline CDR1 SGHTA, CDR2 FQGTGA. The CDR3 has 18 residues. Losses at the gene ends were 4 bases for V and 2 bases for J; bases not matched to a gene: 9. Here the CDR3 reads CASSSRLAGGPEQETQYF. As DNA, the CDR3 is TGTGCCAGCAGCTCGCGACTAGCGGGGGGGCCCGAACAAGAGACCCAGTACTTC.

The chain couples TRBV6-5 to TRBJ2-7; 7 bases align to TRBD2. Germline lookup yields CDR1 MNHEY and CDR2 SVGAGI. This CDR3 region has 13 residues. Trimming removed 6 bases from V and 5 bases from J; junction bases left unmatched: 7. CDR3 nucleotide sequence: TGTGCCAGCAGGTGGGGACTAACCCACGAGCAGTACTTC. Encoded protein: CASRWGLTHEQYF.

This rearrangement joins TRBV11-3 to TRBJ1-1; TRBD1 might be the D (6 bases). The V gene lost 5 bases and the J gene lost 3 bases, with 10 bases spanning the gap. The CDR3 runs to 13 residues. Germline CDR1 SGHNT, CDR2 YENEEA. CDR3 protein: CASSLDRDTEAFF. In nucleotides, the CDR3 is TGTGCCAGCAGCCTGGACAGAGACACTGAAGCTTTCTTT.

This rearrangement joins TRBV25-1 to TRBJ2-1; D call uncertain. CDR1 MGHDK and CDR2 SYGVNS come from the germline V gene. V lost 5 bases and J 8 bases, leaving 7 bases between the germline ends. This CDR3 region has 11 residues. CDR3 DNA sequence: TGTGCCAGCAGTCCCCGGGATGAGCAGTTCTTC. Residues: CASSPRDEQFF.